Listed here are 29 T cell receptor beta chains from one sample, sequenced in a study of brain metastases from non-small cell lung cancer. The protocol was immunoSEQ multiplex PCR, while the TCRdb copy is restricted to in-frame clones and leaves out a portion. The profile shows 4,500 to 5,000 clones, 70% to 90% of them singletons. Sequenced sample: tissue from a brain metastasis. The origin of the receptors is a donor older than 35 with non-small cell lung cancer.

The chain recombines TRBV6-5 with TRBJ1-1; D possibly corresponds to TRBD1 (5 bases). The V and J ends lost 2 bases and 4 bases respectively, with 11 bases between them. The CDR3 runs 14 residues. From germline, CDR1 is MNHEY and CDR2 SVGAGI. DNA for the CDR3: TGTGCCAGCAGTTACGGGGGTTGGAGCACTGAAGCTTTCTTT. Translating gives CASSYGGWSTEAFF.

CDR3: CASSFRAPNSPLHF. For the CDR3, the DNA is TGTGCCAGCAGCTTCCGGGCCCCAAATTCACCCCTCCACTTT. The V gene is TRBV5-4, the J gene TRBJ1-6, with D unresolved. Trimming stripped 2 bases from V and 7 bases from J, with 10 bases between. Per germline, CDR1 SGHNT and CDR2 YYREEE (reference sequence). The CDR3 consists of 14 residues.

J is TRBJ1-1 and V is TRBV5-8; 8 bases are shared with TRBD1. The CDR3 spans 14 residues. With 1 base clipped from V and 4 bases from J, the junction kept 3 bases outside the gene matches. The germline CDR1 and CDR2 sequences are SGHTS and YDEGEE. CDR3 nucleotides: TGTGCCAGCAGCTTGCGACAGGGGCTCACTGAAGCTTTCTTT. Translating it yields CASSLRQGLTEAFF.

This chain connects TRBV10-3 to TRBJ2-3; unclear D gene. This CDR3 spans 14 amino acids. The germline V and J ends were trimmed by 0 bases and 4 bases, with 8 bases remaining between them. Germline lookup yields CDR1 ENHRY and CDR2 SYGVKD. The CDR3 DNA reads TGTGCCATCAGTGAGTCCGTAGATGCAGATACGCAGTATTTT. It translates to CAISESVDADTQYF.

Worth noting for this clone: Compared with germline, one end of the junction differs, possibly owing to a read error. This rearrangement joins TRBV4-3 to TRBJ2-6; D is undetermined. The CDR3 contains 21 residues. Germline V gene sequence: CDR1 LGHNA, CDR2 YSLEER. This chain's CDR3 is CASSQDFGQNSLFSEANVLTF. The CDR3 DNA reads TGCGCCAGCAGCCAAGACTTCGGGCAGAACTCCCTTTTCTCTGAGGCCAACGTCCTGACTTTC.

The chain's CDR3 is CASSDSTGQGNTEAFF. Written as DNA, the CDR3 is TGTGCCAGCAGCGATTCTACCGGACAGGGTAACACTGAAGCTTTCTTT. The chain couples TRBV7-9 to TRBJ1-1; 8 bases match TRBD1. V gave up 5 bases and J gave up 2 bases; unmatched junction bases: 10. This CDR3 comprises 16 residues. CDR1 and CDR2 from the germline V gene are SEHNR and FQNEAQ (reference sequence).

The rearrangement uses TRBV6-2 or TRBV6-3 and TRBJ2-2; perhaps D is TRBD1 or TRBD2 (5 bases each). This CDR3 is 18 amino acids long. V lost 0 bases and J lost 6, with 20 bases in between. Per the germline V gene, CDR1 is MNHEY and CDR2 is SVGEGT. CDR3 sequence (DNA): TGTGCCAGCAGTTACTCGGGGCGGGTCGGAAGTCGCTCCGGGGAGCTGTTTTTT. Its protein product is CASSYSGRVGSRSGELFF.

V gene TRBV7-2 combines with J gene TRBJ2-3; D uncertain. V lost 0 bases and J lost 1, with 5 bases in between. This CDR3 contains 14 residues. CDR1 and CDR2 from the germline V gene are SGHTA and FQGNSA. This chain's CDR3 is CASSLASGTDTQYF. Written as DNA, the CDR3 is TGTGCCAGCAGCTTAGCGTCGGGCACAGATACGCAGTATTTT.

In the case of this clone: Sequence at one end of the junction differs from germline and may be a read error. The rearrangement uses TRBV10-2 and TRBJ2-3; tentative D call: TRBD1 (6 bases). Per germline, CDR1 WSHSY and CDR2 SAAADI. This CDR3 contains 15 residues. The CDR3 DNA reads TGCGTCAGCAGTGAACAGGGATGGGGGACAGATACGCAGTATTTT. It codes for CVSSEQGWGTDTQYF.

This chain links TRBV6-4 with TRBJ2-1; 12 nucleotides match TRBD1. Germline V gene sequence: CDR1 MRHNA, CDR2 SNTAGT. This CDR3 region has 16 residues. V dropped 3 bases and J dropped 8; count of bases not matched to a gene: 8. The CDR3 DNA reads as TGTGCCAGCAGTGAAGAGGCCGGGACAGGGGGCCATGAGCAGTTCTTC. Protein product: CASSEEAGTGGHEQFF.

This chain connects TRBV9 to TRBJ2-5; TRBD2 matches 7 bases. The V gene's germline CDR1 is SGDLS and CDR2 YYNGEE. The CDR3 totals 16 residues. After removal of 0 bases from V and 3 bases from J, the junction contained 8 bases not matched to a gene. The CDR3 nucleotides read TGTGCCAGCAGCGTAGCTATAGCTAGCGGTGAAGAGACCCAGTACTTC. This sequence encodes CASSVAIASGEETQYF.

Comment on this clone: The same CDR3 is also encoded by other DNA sequences in this sample. The rearrangement links TRBV25-1 to TRBJ1-2; tentatively, D is TRBD1 (5 bases). V was pared by 1 base and J by 4 bases, with 13 bases between. This CDR3 contains 15 residues. Germline CDR1 MGHDK, CDR2 SYGVNS. CDR3 protein: CASSEWDRGTYGYTF. CDR3 DNA: TGTGCCAGCAGTGAATGGGACCGGGGGACCTATGGCTACACCTTC.

The chain has TRBV19 and TRBJ2-7, with 8 bases fitting TRBD2. CDR1 is LNHDA, CDR2 SQIVND, per germline (reference sequence). This CDR3 is built from 16 residues. V lost 8 bases to trimming and J lost 3 bases; unmatched junction nucleotides: 15. This chain's CDR3 is CASRGTRNAPGYEQYF. The CDR3 region has the DNA TGTGCCAGTCGGGGGACTAGAAACGCCCCCGGCTACGAGCAGTACTTC.

In regard to this clone: Other nucleotide sequences from this sample produce the same CDR3. The gene calls are TRBV7-2 and TRBJ2-1; 7 bases line up with TRBD1. The CDR3 runs to 16 residues. The J segment lost 6 bases and the V segment lost 6 bases, leaving 14 bases of the junction unmatched. Germline CDR1 and CDR2: SGHTA and FQGNSA. This CDR3 is CASSFGTEFQVNEQFF. For the CDR3, the DNA is TGTGCCAGCAGTTTCGGGACAGAATTTCAGGTCAATGAGCAGTTCTTC.

The genes are TRBV13 and TRBJ2-7; TRBD2 aligns across 7 bases. The V gene's germline CDR1 is PRHDT and CDR2 FYEKMQ (reference sequence). This CDR3 spans 13 amino acids. V lost 2 bases and J lost 6; bases outside the gene matches: 4. Here the CDR3 reads CASSLRGGSEQYF. The DNA of the CDR3 is TGTGCCAGCAGCTTACGGGGAGGGAGCGAGCAGTACTTC.

This clone was counted a few times. This chain links TRBV5-4 with TRBJ1-1; 8 positions match TRBD1. The germline gives CDR1 SGHNT, CDR2 YYREEE (reference sequence). The CDR3 is made up of 16 amino acids. V gave up 0 bases and J gave up 0 bases; unmatched junction bases: 4. CDR3 sequence reads: CASSLVDRDLNTEAFF. The CDR3, as DNA: TGTGCCAGCAGCTTGGTGGACAGGGATCTGAACACTGAAGCTTTCTTT.

The chain has TRBV28 and TRBJ1-3, with D tentatively TRBD1 (6 bases). V was pared by 5 bases and J by 5 bases, with 22 bases between. This CDR3 comprises 17 residues. The germline gives CDR1 MDHEN, CDR2 SYDVKM. CDR3 protein: CASSLIQGPEKRNTIYF. CDR3 nucleotides: TGTGCCAGCAGTCTAATACAGGGACCCGAAAAAAGAAACACCATATATTTT.

As concerns this clone: The junction does not match germline at one end; this may be a read error. The rearrangement links TRBV6-2 or TRBV6-3 to TRBJ2-5; D gene uncertain. The V gene's germline CDR1 is MNHEY and CDR2 SVGEGT. The CDR3 is 12 amino acids. The CDR3 coding sequence is TGTGCCAGCACTTACCCCGTTGAGACCCAGTACTTC. This gives the protein CASTYPVETQYF.

For the CDR3, the DNA is TGTGCCAGCAATCTTAGGGAAAAACTGTTTTTT. Translation: CASNLREKLFF. The rearrangement joins TRBV2 to TRBJ1-4; D unresolved. The CDR3 runs to 11 residues. V lost 7 bases and J 8 bases, leaving 8 bases between the germline ends. Looked up from germline, CDR1 is SNHLY and CDR2 is FYNNEI.

The J gene is TRBJ2-1, the V gene TRBV5-8; D not resolved. Looked up from germline, CDR1 is SGHTS and CDR2 is YDEGEE. The CDR3 runs to 11 residues. The V gene lost 2 bases and the J gene lost 5 bases, with 2 bases spanning the gap. The CDR3 sequence is CASSFHNEQFF. CDR3 in DNA: TGTGCCAGCAGCTTCCACAATGAGCAGTTCTTC.

This chain connects TRBV5-1 to TRBJ1-5; the match to TRBD1 covers 9 bases. V lost 4 bases, J lost 4 bases, and 6 bases stayed unmatched. The V gene's germline CDR1 is SGHRS and CDR2 YFSETQ. There are 15 residues in the CDR3. CDR3 sequence reads: CASSTGTGTNQPQHF. Here the CDR3 DNA reads TGCGCCAGCAGCACCGGGACAGGGACGAATCAGCCCCAGCATTTT.

This chain joins TRBV19 and TRBJ2-2; TRBD2 matches 7 bases. This CDR3 has 15 amino acids. From germline, CDR1 is LNHDA and CDR2 SQIVND (reference sequence). With V trimmed by 9 bases and J by 1 base, 8 bases remained unmatched. The DNA of the CDR3 is TGTGCCAGCGACGAGCGGGGACTGAACACCGGGGAGCTGTTTTTT. The encoded protein is CASDERGLNTGELFF.

The chain joins TRBV5-1 to TRBJ2-7, with 14 bases identical to TRBD2. The V gene's germline CDR1 is SGHRS and CDR2 YFSETQ. V was pared by 4 bases and J by 6 bases, with 18 bases of the junction left unmatched. The CDR3 consists of 19 residues. The CDR3 DNA follows: TGCGCCAGCAGCAATTGGCGGGGGATAGGGACTAGCGGGAGCTCCGAGCAGTACTTC. This gives the protein CASSNWRGIGTSGSSEQYF. Full variable domain (outside the CDR3, taken from reference TRBV5-1 and TRBJ2-7): KAGVTQTPRYLIKTRGQQVTLSCSPISGHRSVSWYQQTPGQGLQFLFEYFSETQRNKGNFPGRFSGRQFSNSRSEMNVSTLELGDSALYLCASSNWRGIGTSGSSEQYFGPGTRLTVT.

The rearrangement uses TRBV18 and TRBJ2-7, with D unclear. This CDR3 is 17 amino acids long. CDR1 and CDR2 (germline): KGHSH, LQKENI. The germline V and J ends were trimmed by 6 bases and 5 bases, with 26 bases remaining between them. CDR3 loop: CASSPLPPGSSAHEQYF. DNA of the CDR3: TGTGCCAGCTCGCCCCTACCCCCTGGCAGTTCTGCCCACGAGCAGTACTTC.

The chain joins TRBV5-6 to TRBJ1-6; tentative D call: TRBD1 (5 bases). The CDR3 runs to 14 residues. V was shortened by 5 bases and J by 10 bases, with 16 bases between the two germline ends. Germline CDR1 SGHDT, CDR2 YYEEEE. CDR3 nucleotide sequence: TGTGCCAGCAGTCTTATGAGGGGTGTCTCACCCCTCCACTTT. The encoded protein is CASSLMRGVSPLHF.

Comments on this clone: One junction end does not reproduce the germline sequence, and a read error may be involved. The chain couples TRBV4-1 to TRBJ2-7; the match to TRBD2 covers 8 bases. The CDR3 is 15 residues long. Germline V gives CDR1 MGHRA, CDR2 YSYEKL. Here the CDR3 reads CASSRLTSGGYEQYF. The CDR3, as DNA: TGCGCCAGCAGCAGGCTCACGAGCGGGGGCTACGAGCAATACTTC.

This chain links TRBV6-6 with TRBJ1-2, with D unclear. The CDR3 contains 11 residues. The germline CDR1 and CDR2 sequences are MNHNY and SVGAGI (reference sequence). V gave up 2 bases and J gave up 8 bases, with 6 bases separating them. The chain's CDR3 is CASSYGVGYTF. CDR3 nucleotide sequence: TGTGCCAGCAGTTACGGGGTGGGCTACACCTTC.

The chain is built from TRBV5-8 and TRBJ2-3; no definite D call. The CDR3 loop spans 12 amino acids. Germline values: CDR1 SGHTS, CDR2 YDEGEE. V shed 4 bases and J shed 5 bases, with 8 bases lying between them. The chain's CDR3 is CASSPVRDTQYF. In nucleotides, the CDR3 is TGTGCCAGCAGCCCCGTGAGAGATACGCAGTATTTT.

The chain uses TRBV11-2 and TRBJ2-3; D might be TRBD1 or TRBD2, each matching 5 bases. Looked up from germline, CDR1 is SGHAT and CDR2 is FQNNGV. The CDR3 spans 8 residues. The CDR3 DNA sequence: TGTGGGGGGGATACGCAGTATTTT. Amino acids: CGGDTQYF.